One sample yielded the 3 T cell receptor beta chains listed below, sequenced in a study of T cell repertoires in cytomegalovirus infection. TCRdb fed the reads into MiXCR, producing one record per CDR3 protein. Found here are about 160,000 distinct CDR3 sequences, about a fifth of them singletons; the top ten hold roughly 25%. Their recognized antigens are unknown. The input for sequencing was CD8+ T cells from cultured PBMCs, taken from culture after CMV antigen stimulation. The origin of the receptors is a human donor in good health (CMV status not recorded). Some clones in this sample may be carry-over from other donors' samples.

This clonotype was counted between two and nine times. The rearrangement links TRBV2 to TRBJ1-2, with D unclear. The CDR3 covers 9 residues. Trimming removed 3 bases at V and 14 bases at J, with 7 bases between. Germline CDR1 is SNHLY and CDR2 is FYNNEI. In DNA, the CDR3 is TGTGCCAGCAGTGACGGGAGGACCTTC. It codes for CASSDGRTF.

The rearrangement joins TRBV6-6 to TRBJ2-1; 10 bases agree with TRBD1. Per germline, CDR1 MNHNY and CDR2 SVGAGI (reference sequence). Trimming cost V 8 bases and J 6 bases; bases outside gene matches: 13. This CDR3 has 16 residues. CDR3 sequence reads: CASLKTDRGPLNEQFF. In DNA, the CDR3 is TGTGCCAGCTTAAAAACCGACAGGGGGCCTCTCAATGAGCAGTTCTTC.

This chain joins TRBV7-9 and TRBJ2-7, with a tentative D call TRBD2 (5 bases). Germline V gene sequence: CDR1 SEHNR, CDR2 FQNEAQ (reference sequence). Trimming left V 4 bases short and J 5 bases short, with 15 bases between. CDR3 length: 14 amino acids. The CDR3 region has the DNA TGTGCCAGCAGCTCAGAATATGGACTGGACGAGCAGTACTTC. Translated, it gives CASSSEYGLDEQYF.